This T cell receptor (beta chain) was observed in a study of blood T cells in healthy people across ages. Study outcomes and limitations: Age showed a roughly linear inverse relationship with TCR beta diversity per million T cells. Bulk PBMC profiling left naive and antigen-experienced comparisons inconclusive.

Then a second PCR, running about 6 to 12 cycles, was carried out with a sample-barcoded 5' primer and a J-beta primer mix. Carrying 12 random nucleotides, a template-switch adaptor labeled each individual cDNA molecule. TCRdb itself ran the 5' RACE reads through MiXCR, one entry per CDR3 protein. The repertoire holds roughly 1,800,000 distinct CDR3 sequences, with 49% as singletons. The sample, 7.5 to 10 milliliters of peripheral blood, was drawn from each donor. Notes on this clonotype: Its antigen remains unknown.

Trimming at V came to 3 bases and at J to 5 bases, leaving 4 bases not matched to a gene. CDR3 size: 14 residues. The sequence was collected from a woman aged 40 to 50 in good health. Sequenced sample: blood. The chain employs TRBV12-3 or TRBV12-4 and TRBJ2-5, with 9 positions matching TRBD2. Here the CDR3 reads CASSFGGGEETQYF. CDR3 in DNA: TGTGCCAGCAGTTTTGGCGGGGGGGAGGAGACCCAGTACTTC.